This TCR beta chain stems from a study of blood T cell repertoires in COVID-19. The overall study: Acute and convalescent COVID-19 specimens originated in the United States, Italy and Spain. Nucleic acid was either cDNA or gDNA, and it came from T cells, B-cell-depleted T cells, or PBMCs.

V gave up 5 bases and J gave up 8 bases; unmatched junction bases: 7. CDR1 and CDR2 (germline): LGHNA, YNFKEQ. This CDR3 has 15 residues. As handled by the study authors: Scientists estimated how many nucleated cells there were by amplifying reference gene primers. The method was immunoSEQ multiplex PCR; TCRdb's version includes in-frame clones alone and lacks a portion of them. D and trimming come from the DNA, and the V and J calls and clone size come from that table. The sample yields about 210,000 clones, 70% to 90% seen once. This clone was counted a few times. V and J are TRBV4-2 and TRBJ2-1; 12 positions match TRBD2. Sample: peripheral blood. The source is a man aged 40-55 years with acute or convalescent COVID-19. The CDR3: CASSALAGGSHEQFF. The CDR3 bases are TGTGCCAGCAGCGCGCTAGCGGGGGGGTCTCATGAGCAGTTCTTC.